Given below is one TCR beta chain in context. Its antigen is as yet unknown. Any gene name here is a mouse gene name. With the read ending 1 residue before the CDR3 end, the germline J gene is used to fill in that end. This specimen belongs to a study of tissue T cells after allogeneic stem cell transplantation. Time point in this sample: mouse harvest day 7 after allogeneic transplant. Mouse grafts combined 10^7 T-cell-depleted bone marrow cells with 10^6 splenic CD5+ T cells. Survey-depth TCRbeta CDR3 sequencing reported V/J genes and productive frequencies. Data came from immunoSEQ multiplex PCR; TCRdb stores just in-frame clones and leaves some out. Counted here are about 8,200 clones, approximately 46% occurring once; the ten biggest clones make up about 2.2%. The CDR3 loop spans 14 amino acids. Trimming pared 0 bases from V and 0 bases from J, leaving 6 bases between. Germline CDR1 and CDR2: NNHNN and SYGAGS (reference sequence).

Whole-study findings and limits: Blood and spleen captured only part of the tissue TCR repertoire. The patient cohort was small and clinically heterogeneous, with limited sampling depth. Some tissue clones might be persisting host cells; their alloreactivity or antigen specificity was not determined.

The chain links TRBV13-2 to TRBJ1-1, with D perhaps TRBD1 (5 bases). This TCR came from a female BALB/c mouse given C57BL/6 T cells with graft-versus-host disease after an allogeneic hematopoietic cell transplant. The sample consisted of skin. The CDR3 protein is CASGDARANTEVFF. CDR3 DNA, as far as it was read: TGTGCCAGCGGTGATGCCAGGGCAAACACAGAAGTCTTC.